These 9 T cell receptor beta chains share one sample of origin, sequenced in a study of blood T cell repertoires in COVID-19. Assay used: immunoSEQ multiplex PCR; TCRdb lists only in-frame clones, some missing. This sample has about 95,000 clones, with around 90% found just once. The material sequenced was peripheral blood. The receptors here all came from a woman aged 45-59 years in a cohort sampled during active COVID-19.

This chain uses TRBV5-1 with TRBJ2-1; 8 bases align to TRBD1. With V trimmed by 4 bases and J by 4 bases, 7 bases remained unmatched. This CDR3 is built from 15 residues. CDR1 and CDR2 from the germline V gene are SGHRS and YFSETQ. DNA of the CDR3: TGCGCCAGCAGCATAGGACAGGGAGCTTACAATGAGCAGTTCTTC. Translation: CASSIGQGAYNEQFF.

V gene TRBV5-1 combines with J gene TRBJ2-3; 13 positions agree with TRBD2. The germline V gene encodes CDR1 SGHRS and CDR2 YFSETQ. The trim removed 7 bases at V and 4 bases at J, leaving 9 bases unmatched. The CDR3 length is 16 residues. The CDR3 DNA is TGCGCCAGCCGGACTAGCGGGGGCCCGGGAGCAGATACGCAGTATTTT. Encoded protein: CASRTSGGPGADTQYF.

This clone has more than one count but fewer than ten. The chain is built from TRBV9 and TRBJ2-7; D may be TRBD2 (6 bases). CDR1 SGDLS and CDR2 YYNGEE come from the germline V gene. Trimming removed 4 bases at V and 1 base at J, with 15 bases between. CDR3 length: 15 residues. The CDR3 DNA is TGTGCCAGCAGCCCTTCGGGACTGTCGTCCTACGAGCAGTACTTC. Protein product: CASSPSGLSSYEQYF.

By sample share, this clone is medium-sized. The rearrangement links TRBV7-2 to TRBJ1-2; 10 bases match TRBD1. The CDR3 has 15 residues. The germline V gene encodes CDR1 SGHTA and CDR2 FQGNSA. Trimming took 5 bases from V and 4 from J; bases not matched to a gene: 7. CDR3 coding DNA: TGTGCCAGCAGCGCCGGGACAGGGGCCACCTATGGCTACACCTTC. It specifies CASSAGTGATYGYTF.

V gene TRBV19 combines with J gene TRBJ1-6; possibly TRBD1 for D (6 bases). V lost 3 bases, J lost 8 bases, and 20 bases lay in between. The CDR3 covers 17 residues. Looked up from germline, CDR1 is LNHDA and CDR2 is SQIVND (reference sequence). CDR3 region: CASSMRGQRMFDSPLHF. CDR3 bases: TGTGCCAGTAGTATGAGGGGACAACGGATGTTTGATTCACCCCTCCACTTT.

The chain carries TRBV11-3 and TRBJ2-5; 12 nucleotides line up with TRBD2. The CDR3 has 17 residues. J lost 5 bases, V lost 1 base, and 8 bases had no gene match. Per germline, CDR1 SGHNT and CDR2 YENEEA. The DNA of the CDR3 is TGTGCCAGCAGCTTAGGAGGACTAGCGGGACTTTGGGAGACCCAGTACTTC. Its protein is CASSLGGLAGLWETQYF. Full variable domain (outside the CDR3, taken from reference TRBV11-3 and TRBJ2-5): EAGVVQSPRYKIIEKKQPVAFWCNPISGHNTLYWYLQNLGQGPELLIRYENEEAVDDSQLPKDRFSAERLKGVDSTLKIQPAELGDSAVYLCASSLGGLAGLWETQYFGPGTRLLVL.

The chain couples TRBV5-5 to TRBJ1-4; D is undetermined. Germline V CDR1 and CDR2: SGHKS, YYEKEE (reference sequence). With 4 bases removed from V and 4 bases from J, the gap between germline ends came to 8 bases. The CDR3 is 13 residues long. CDR3 sequence reads: CASSMTVNEKLFF. The DNA for the CDR3 is TGTGCCAGCAGCATGACTGTTAATGAAAAACTGTTTTTT.

The chain uses TRBV5-6 and TRBJ2-5, with 10 bases lining up with TRBD1. There are 16 residues in the CDR3. Germline V gene sequence: CDR1 SGHDT, CDR2 YYEEEE. Germline trimming cut 3 bases from V and 3 bases from J; bases unmatched to any gene: 8. CDR3 DNA sequence: TGTGCCAGCAGCTGGGGGACAGGGGTAGTGGAAGAGACCCAGTACTTC. Its protein is CASSWGTGVVEETQYF.

The chain joins TRBV4-2 to TRBJ1-1; D is ambiguous. V shed 0 bases and J shed 6 bases, with 8 bases lying between them. Germline V gene lookup returns CDR1 LGHNA and CDR2 YNFKEQ. CDR3 size: 13 residues. CDR3 DNA sequence: TGTGCCAGCAGCCAAGATCACGGGTCTGAAGCTTTCTTT. This encodes CASSQDHGSEAFF.